The rows below give T cell receptor beta chains drawn from one sample of a study of early T cells in non-severe SARS-CoV-2 infection. A single record per CDR3 protein comes from TCRdb applying MiXCR to the 5' RACE reads. This table holds about 64,000 distinct CDR3 sequences, approximately 10% found once. Sample: whole blood, taken at baseline. These receptors came from an adult who was a healthcare worker with PCR-confirmed SARS-CoV-2 infection or an uninfected control (not recorded which). CDR3s include the opening cysteine and the closing phenylalanine or tryptophan. Fields, in order: D gene, CDR3 length, V gene, J gene, clone size, CDR3 DNA, CDR3 protein. A D gene is named only where the DNA matches it firmly. Size tells how often a clone was seen (once, few, many) or the class of an expanded clone, and some rows leave it out.

d_gene: NA; len: 11; v_gene: TRBV12-3/TRBV12-4; j_gene: TRBJ2-7; abundance: few; CDR3nt: TGTGCCAGCAGTTCGGGCCTGTCGCAGTACTTC; CDR3aa: CASSSGLSQYF
d_gene: TRBD1; len: 14; v_gene: TRBV6-4; j_gene: TRBJ1-6; abundance: many; CDR3nt: TGTGCCAGCAGCCTGGGACAGGGTAACTCACCCCTCCACTTT; CDR3aa: CASSLGQGNSPLHF
d_gene: NA; len: 16; v_gene: TRBV7-2; j_gene: TRBJ2-5; abundance: few; CDR3nt: TGTGCCAGCAGCCAAGGCCTGGGACTAGGGGGCGAGACCCAGTACTTC; CDR3aa: CASSQGLGLGGETQYF
d_gene: NA; len: 15; v_gene: TRBV7-2; j_gene: TRBJ2-7; abundance: NA; CDR3nt: TGTGCCAGCAGCTCCGGCAGGGAGCCAACCAACGAGCAGTACTTC; CDR3aa: CASSSGREPTNEQYF
d_gene: NA; len: 13; v_gene: TRBV6-5; j_gene: TRBJ2-5; abundance: NA; CDR3nt: TGTGCCAGCGGGAGGGGGTTGGCAGAGACCCAGTACTTC; CDR3aa: CASGRGLAETQYF
d_gene: TRBD2; len: 17; v_gene: TRBV12-3/TRBV12-4; j_gene: TRBJ2-5; abundance: few; CDR3nt: TGTGCCAGCAGTTTAGAGGTTATGGAGCGGGGCGAGGAGACCCAGTACTTC; CDR3aa: CASSLEVMERGEETQYF
d_gene: TRBD2; len: 14; v_gene: TRBV20-1; j_gene: TRBJ2-3; abundance: few; CDR3nt: TGCAGTGCTAGTGGCGGGGGGAGCACAGATACGCAGTATTTT; CDR3aa: CSASGGGSTDTQYF
d_gene: NA; len: 14; v_gene: TRBV5-6; j_gene: TRBJ2-7; abundance: NA; CDR3nt: TGTGCCAGCAGCTTGGGTCCTCCGTACTACGAGCAGTACTTC; CDR3aa: CASSLGPPYYEQYF
d_gene: TRBD1; len: 18; v_gene: TRBV5-1; j_gene: TRBJ1-5; abundance: NA; CDR3nt: TGCGCCAGCAGAAGGTCCCAACTAAACAGGGGGTCGGATCAGCCCCAGCATTTT; CDR3aa: CASRRSQLNRGSDQPQHF
d_gene: NA; len: 14; v_gene: TRBV14; j_gene: TRBJ2-5; abundance: few; CDR3nt: TGTGCCAGCAGCCCTAGAATTTCTTTGGAGACCCAGTACTTC; CDR3aa: CASSPRISLETQYF
d_gene: NA; len: 14; v_gene: TRBV7-9; j_gene: TRBJ2-3; abundance: NA; CDR3nt: TGTGCCAGCAGCACGAAGACAGACACAGATACGCAGTATTTT; CDR3aa: CASSTKTDTDTQYF
d_gene: TRBD1; len: 14; v_gene: TRBV25-1; j_gene: TRBJ2-5; abundance: few; CDR3nt: TGTGCCAGCAGAGGACAGGGAAGCTTAGGAACCCAGTACTTC; CDR3aa: CASRGQGSLGTQYF
d_gene: NA; len: 15; v_gene: TRBV6-5; j_gene: TRBJ1-6; abundance: few; CDR3nt: TGTGCCAGCAACCCAAGTGGGGGATTTGGTTCACCCCTCCACTTT; CDR3aa: CASNPSGGFGSPLHF
d_gene: NA; len: 14; v_gene: TRBV6-6; j_gene: TRBJ1-1; abundance: NA; CDR3nt: TGTGCCAGCAGTTCCCTGATTTGGAACACTGAAGCTTTCTTT; CDR3aa: CASSSLIWNTEAFF
d_gene: NA; len: 13; v_gene: TRBV29-1; j_gene: TRBJ1-5; abundance: few; CDR3nt: TGCAGCGTTGCGGGGGGCCTAAATCAGCCCCAGCATTTT; CDR3aa: CSVAGGLNQPQHF
d_gene: TRBD1; len: 11; v_gene: TRBV29-1; j_gene: TRBJ2-7; abundance: NA; CDR3nt: TGCAGCGCCCGGGACAGGGGCGAGCAGTACTTC; CDR3aa: CSARDRGEQYF
d_gene: TRBD1; len: 15; v_gene: TRBV20-1; j_gene: TRBJ1-4; abundance: few; CDR3nt: TGCAGTGCAAACCCCGGGACAGGGGAGGATGAAAAACTGTTTTTT; CDR3aa: CSANPGTGEDEKLFF
d_gene: NA; len: 16; v_gene: TRBV7-2; j_gene: TRBJ2-1; abundance: few; CDR3nt: TGTGCCAGCAGCACCTCCGCCCCGGGGCCCTACAATGAGCAGTTCTTC; CDR3aa: CASSTSAPGPYNEQFF
d_gene: NA; len: 17; v_gene: TRBV20-1; j_gene: TRBJ2-5; abundance: NA; CDR3nt: TGCAGTGCTAGAGCTTACAGGGTTGGATGGACCCAAGAGACCCAGTACTTC; CDR3aa: CSARAYRVGWTQETQYF
d_gene: TRBD1; len: 15; v_gene: TRBV5-1; j_gene: TRBJ1-6; abundance: few; CDR3nt: TGCGCCAGCAGCTTGGGGATTGCAGGGGGTTCACCCCTCCACTTT; CDR3aa: CASSLGIAGGSPLHF
d_gene: TRBD1; len: 14; v_gene: TRBV7-2; j_gene: TRBJ2-2; abundance: few; CDR3nt: TGTGCCAGCAGCCTTGGACAGGGAGCCGGGGAGCTGTTTTTT; CDR3aa: CASSLGQGAGELFF
d_gene: TRBD2; len: 16; v_gene: TRBV20-1; j_gene: TRBJ2-1; abundance: many; CDR3nt: TGCAGTGCTAGAGGTTCACCCATAGCGGGGCACAATGAGCAGTTCTTC; CDR3aa: CSARGSPIAGHNEQFF